This T cell receptor beta chain was obtained from a study of regulatory T cells in long-lasting Graves disease (dated by TCRdb to the early 2020s). Some background on the complete study: Antithyroid drugs had been taken for less than 3 months by newly diagnosed Graves' disease patients. Patients with persistent Graves' disease were compared with patients with newly diagnosed Graves' disease using TCR sequencing and RNA sequencing of peripheral blood. The study was conducted in China and was registered as a clinical trial. A total of about 35 samples underwent TCR sequencing, from about 13 patients with persistent Graves' disease and about 20 patients with newly diagnosed Graves' disease. General study outcomes and caveats: Sequencing and analysis were limited to the TCR beta chain. Lower TCR Shannon entropy and fewer highly expanded clones were observed in persistent Graves' disease patients than in newly diagnosed patients, which suggested clonal expansion. Because the primary lesion, thyroid tissue, could not be accessed, the study looked at peripheral blood alone. Persistent disease showed preferential use of TRBV28, TRBJ1-2 and TRBJ2-5, whereas newly diagnosed disease favored TRBV20-1 and TRBJ2-1. The authors noted that the small sample size was a limitation that may lower accuracy. Persistent patients shared more public clonotypes among themselves (over 2,500) than newly diagnosed patients did (more than 950).

The CDR3, cysteine through phenylalanine, is 13 amino acids long. Only the CDR3 part of the read is kept: 39 bases, read in frame from the first base. CDR1 KGHSH and CDR2 LQKENI are derived from the germline V gene. Unmatched junction bases come to 5, with V trimmed by 6 bases and J by 4 bases. Libraries were constructed by multiplex PCR. Data came from an Illumina HiSeq 4000. iRepertoire HTBI primers and Arm-PCR amplification of CDR3 regions were used to construct TCR beta libraries. PCR products were gel purified before sequencing. Per the original workflow: Gene usage analysis of CDR3 amino acid clonotypes used the approximately 62 TRBV and about 14 TRBJ segments found across samples. Filtered high-quality paired reads were merged into contigs using COPE and FqMerger. BLAST was used to align contigs to IMGT TRBV, TRBD and TRBJ reference genes, and CDR3 was defined according to IMGT. Any clonotype with a frequency above 0.1% was classified as a highly expanded clone. Shannon entropy was used to measure repertoire diversity, and the Gini coefficient was used to measure V-J evenness. Public clonotypes were defined as clonotypes shared by more than one individual. In TCRdb, the public reads were trimmed at Q25 with fastp and aligned with MiXCR, with productive beta chains retained. Each CDR3 protein appears once, grouped with its most common genes and DNA. The V and J calls follow TCRdb's processing rather than the paper's. The sample data list about 540,000 distinct CDR3 sequences, and approximately 12% of these were observed just once. The biggest ten clones account for 10% of the sample.

This specimen's time point label, per the study, means: newly diagnosed GD, antithyroid drugs for less than 3 months. RNA was extracted from PBMCs in TRIzol for both TCR sequencing and RNA sequencing. The diagnosis of Graves' disease followed American Thyroid Association guidelines. The patients came from an endocrinology department in Xi'an, China. Each patient gave around 9 milliliters of peripheral blood, collected in an EDTA anticoagulant tube. PBMCs were isolated by Ficoll Paque Plus density gradient separation without further T cell sorting. An Agilent 2100 Bioanalyzer and agarose gel were used to check RNA quality, and a NanoDrop 2000 was used to measure RNA concentration. This clonotype has a handful of counts. Its antigen specificity is not known. Base qualities were left out, and no much larger clone turns up one base away. The same specimen was also included in a second study, on T cells in Graves' hyperthyroidism and ophthalmopathy. The second study's authors report: Stable Graves' hyperthyroidism was defined as the absence of progression to ophthalmopathy over 18 months of follow-up. Hyperthyroidism patients were newly diagnosed, had a disease duration of under 2 months, and were aged 18 to 65 years. Patients with uncontrolled infections, other autoimmune diseases, pregnancy or lactation were excluded. Diagnoses relied on clinical symptoms, serum thyroxine and TRAb, thyroid ultrasound and orbital computed tomography. The first round of RT-PCR for the TCR CDR3 was performed with the HTBI primer set and the Qiagen OneStep RT-PCR kit. Most expanded thyroid clonotypes (frequency above 0.001) were also found in blood, which suggests that blood repertoires may mirror thyroid immune responses. In cross-validation, a model built on a 13 V-J signature told ophthalmopathy apart from stable hyperthyroidism with approximately 90% sensitivity and about 81% specificity, and in testing the same model reached 80%/75%. In validation, the model predicted progression to ophthalmopathy with approximately 71% sensitivity and around 72% specificity, a median of 6.5 months before onset. To identify distinguishing TCR V-J signatures, a discovery cohort of some 99 patients was used, comprising some 45 with Graves' ophthalmopathy and under 60 with stable Graves' hyperthyroidism. Prospective prediction of ophthalmopathy was tested in an independent validation cohort consisting of roughly 20 hyperthyroidism patients and 15 or so patients who later progressed to ophthalmopathy. The 75 to 100 discovery patients were randomly split 7:3 into training and test sets. The study also compared thyroid tissue and blood T-cell repertoires from 6 or 7 Graves' hyperthyroidism patients. After blood sampling, hyperthyroidism patients were treated with methimazole at a starting dose of 30 mg daily, and ophthalmopathy patients were treated with high-dose intravenous methylprednisolone. Libraries were constructed in a second round of multiplex PCR, after which size selection and purification were performed. Sequencing of the libraries was done on an Illumina HiSeq2000 using paired-end 100 bp reads. SOAPnuke was used to process the raw data, throwing out any read that contained adapters or uncalled bases, had a mean Phred below 15, or lacked an exact constant-primer or identifier match. High-quality paired reads were merged with COPE v1.2.5, and unique nucleotide sequences were defined as clonotypes. MiTCR v1.1 was used to align clonotypes to the IMGT TRBV, TRBD and TRBJ reference segments. Analysis was restricted to V-J combinations with a frequency above 0.0001, which covered 98% to 99.2% of repertoires. A TCS score was defined as the ratio between F50 (clonal expansion) and ExV (chaos), using BLOSUM62-based TCRdist between CDR3 peptides within each V-J. Welch's t-statistics and random forest reduced fewer than 600 V-J features to fewer than 15, which were used in a naive Bayes classifier (R e1071). Sample size was not statistically predetermined, and blinding of investigators to group allocation was not performed. The paper describes TCR Vbeta CDR3 sequencing of fewer than 150 peripheral blood samples, made up of 43 ophthalmopathy patients, approximately 73 hyperthyroidism patients and 17 progressor patients.

The chain couples TRBV18 to TRBJ2-7, and TRBD1 matches 8 of the central bases. The TCR comes from a man younger than 40 with Graves disease. Donor details come from another sample of the same person, matched by shared clones. Sequenced here: peripheral blood mononuclear cells (PBMCs), sampled at new diagnosis, from a patient treated with antithyroid drugs. The CDR3 region: CASSWTGSYEQYF. The sequence in DNA is TGTGCCAGCTCTTGGACAGGGTCTTACGAGCAGTACTTC.